The 28 T cell receptor beta chains below all came from one sample that was sequenced in a study of blood T cell repertoires in COVID-19. Here immunoSEQ multiplex PCR was the method, and the copy in TCRdb shows in-frame clones only, minus some. The sample lists fewer than 350,000 clones, roughly 86% occurring once. Sequenced material: peripheral blood. The receptors originated from a man aged 40-55 years with active or convalescent COVID-19.

The chain links TRBV6-2 or TRBV6-3 to TRBJ2-1, with D unresolved. Germline V lookup: CDR1 MNHEY, CDR2 SVGEGT. CDR3 length: 11 amino acids. V dropped 5 bases and J dropped 9 bases, with 8 bases sitting between them. CDR3 sequence reads: CASSHPGEQFF. For the CDR3, the DNA is TGTGCCAGCAGTCACCCCGGTGAGCAGTTCTTC.

The rearrangement uses TRBV6-5 and TRBJ2-1, with 7 bases aligning to TRBD2. Per the germline V gene, CDR1 is MNHEY and CDR2 is SVGAGI. The CDR3 loop spans 14 amino acids. V trimming: 0 bases; J trimming: 7 bases; junction bases outside the gene matches: 3. As DNA, the CDR3 is TGTGCCAGCAGTTACTCGCCCGGGGGGAATGAGCAGTTCTTC. Its protein is CASSYSPGGNEQFF.

V is TRBV18 and J is TRBJ2-1, with a tentative D call TRBD2 (6 bases). Trimming took 8 bases from V and 0 from J, leaving 11 bases between them. CDR1 is KGHSH, CDR2 LQKENI, per germline. The CDR3 extends over 14 amino acids. CDR3: CASTPEGSYNEQFF. For the CDR3, the DNA is TGTGCCAGCACGCCGGAGGGCTCCTACAATGAGCAGTTCTTC.

The chain couples TRBV27 to TRBJ2-4, with 8 bases aligning to TRBD2. Germline V gives CDR1 MNHEY, CDR2 SMNVEV (reference sequence). The junction had 15 bases not matched to a gene; V was cut back by 4 bases and J by 1 base. This CDR3 spans 19 amino acids. The CDR3 nucleotides read TGTGCCAGCAGTTCTCGTGTGGACGGGAGGGCCTCGGCCAAAAACATTCAGTACTTC. Residues: CASSSRVDGRASAKNIQYF.

The chain has TRBV9 and TRBJ2-2, with a tentative D call TRBD1 (5 bases). V shed 2 bases and J shed 3 bases, with 11 bases lying between them. The CDR3 is made up of 15 amino acids. The V gene's germline CDR1 is SGDLS and CDR2 YYNGEE. CDR3 nucleotide sequence: TGTGCCAGCAGCGTGACTCGGACATACACCGGGGAGCTGTTTTTT. Amino acids: CASSVTRTYTGELFF.

The chain carries TRBV6-5 and TRBJ2-7; no definite D call. Germline-derived CDR1 and CDR2 are MNHEY and SVGAGI. Deletions cut 6 bases from V and 2 bases from J, with 14 bases between. The CDR3 extends over 14 amino acids. CDR3 nucleotide sequence: TGTGCCAGCAGCGATTTACGCTATACCTACGAGCAGTACTTC. It yields the protein CASSDLRYTYEQYF.

The chain recombines TRBV5-4 with TRBJ2-1; perhaps TRBD2 as D (5 bases). Germline V CDR1 and CDR2: SGHNT, YYREEE (reference sequence). Trimming left V 2 bases short and J 9 bases short, with 9 bases between. The CDR3 consists of 12 residues. CDR3 in amino acids: CASSFGGSEQFF. CDR3 DNA sequence: TGTGCCAGCAGCTTCGGAGGAAGTGAGCAGTTCTTC. The whole variable domain, remainder taken from reference TRBV5-4 and TRBJ2-1, is ETGVTQSPTHLIKTRGQQVTLRCSSQSGHNTVSWYQQALGQGPQFIFQYYREEENGRGNFPPRFSGLQFPNYSSELNVNALELDDSALYLCASSFGGSEQFFGPGTRLTVL.

This clone was recorded a few times. The chain joins TRBV20-1 to TRBJ1-5; maybe TRBD1 (5 bases). The CDR3 spans 15 residues. CDR1 DFQATT and CDR2 SNEGSKA come from the germline V gene (reference sequence). Trimming stripped 3 bases from V and 6 bases from J, with 18 bases between. CDR3 bases: TGCAGTGCTAGTGAAACCGGGACCGGGGGTCAGCCCCAGCATTTT. Encoded protein: CSASETGTGGQPQHF.

The CDR3 nucleotides are TGTGCCAGCAGTTCTGAGGGGACAGGAGGGGTGAAGACCCAGTACTTC. It specifies CASSSEGTGGVKTQYF. J is TRBJ2-5 and V is TRBV11-2, with TRBD1 identical over 8 bases. There are 16 residues in the CDR3. Germline assignment: CDR1 SGHAT and CDR2 FQNNGV. The V segment lost 6 bases and the J segment 6 bases; nucleotides outside the gene matches: 15.

This clone turned up a few times. The chain employs TRBV6-1 and TRBJ2-3, with a tentative D call TRBD2 (6 bases). The V gene's germline CDR1 is MNHNS and CDR2 SASEGT. V shed 2 bases and J shed 4 bases, with 16 bases lying between them. This CDR3 region has 16 residues. CDR3 coding DNA: TGTGCCAGCAGTGAATCGAGCGGGCTGGGTGCAGATACGCAGTATTTT. Protein product: CASSESSGLGADTQYF.

The J gene is TRBJ2-1, the V gene TRBV7-6; TRBD1 matches 8 bases. The CDR3 spans 13 residues. Germline trimming cut 5 bases from V and 10 bases from J; bases unmatched to any gene: 7. From germline, CDR1 is SGHVS and CDR2 FNYEAQ. CDR3 protein: CASSPRTGNEQFF. In DNA form, the CDR3 reads TGTGCCAGCAGCCCCCGGACAGGGAACGAGCAGTTCTTC.

The rearrangement links TRBV9 to TRBJ2-3; D perhaps matches TRBD2 (6 bases). Trimming cost V 3 bases and J 5 bases, with 16 bases left between them. This CDR3 is 15 amino acids long. The V gene's germline CDR1 is SGDLS and CDR2 YYNGEE. CDR3 amino acids: CASSARAGPRDTQYF. The CDR3 DNA sequence: TGTGCCAGCAGCGCAAGGGCGGGGCCCAGAGATACGCAGTATTTT.

V and J are TRBV7-2 and TRBJ1-1; D is unclear. The germline V and J ends were trimmed by 4 bases and 1 base, with 7 bases remaining between them. CDR3 length: 13 amino acids. Germline V gives CDR1 SGHTA, CDR2 FQGNSA. The CDR3: CASSWAKNTEAFF. The CDR3 coding sequence is TGTGCCAGCAGCTGGGCTAAGAACACTGAAGCTTTCTTT. The whole variable domain, remainder taken from reference TRBV7-2 and TRBJ1-1, is GAGVSQSPSNKVTEKGKDVELRCDPISGHTALYWYRQSLGQGLEFLIYFQGNSAPDKSGLPSDRFSAERTGGSVSTLTIQRTQQEDSAVYLCASSWAKNTEAFFGQGTRLTVV.

This chain connects TRBV5-1 to TRBJ2-1; 9 bases align to TRBD1. V shed 3 bases and J 7 bases; nucleotides not matched to a gene: 8. This CDR3 has 15 residues. Looked up from germline, CDR1 is SGHRS and CDR2 is YFSETQ. The CDR3 bases are TGCGCCAGCAGCTCTACAGGGGGCCGTGCGAATGAGCAGTTCTTC. Protein sequence: CASSSTGGRANEQFF.

The gene calls are TRBV7-2 and TRBJ1-5; unclear D gene. Trimming cost V 5 bases and J 7 bases, with 15 bases left between them. CDR3 size: 14 residues. CDR1 SGHTA and CDR2 FQGNSA come from the germline V gene. The CDR3, as DNA: TGTGCCAGCAGCCGGACTTTAGCCGGGCAGCCCCAGCATTTT. Protein sequence: CASSRTLAGQPQHF.

This rearrangement joins TRBV12-3 or TRBV12-4 to TRBJ1-3; D ambiguous. Deletions cut 6 bases from V and 4 bases from J, with 4 bases between. CDR3 length: 11 residues. The CDR3: CASSPGNTIYF. CDR3 DNA sequence: TGTGCCAGCAGCCCAGGAAACACCATATATTTT.

This clone was recorded once. The V gene is TRBV5-1, the J gene TRBJ2-3; D may be TRBD2 (6 bases). Per germline, CDR1 SGHRS and CDR2 YFSETQ. V lost 1 base and J lost 2, with 11 bases in between. The CDR3 is 15 residues long. CDR3 sequence reads: CASSLTGTLTDTQYF. CDR3 bases: TGCGCCAGCAGCTTGACGGGGACTCTCACAGATACGCAGTATTTT. The complete variable domain, with remaining parts taken from reference TRBV5-1 and TRBJ2-3, reads KAGVTQTPRYLIKTRGQQVTLSCSPISGHRSVSWYQQTPGQGLQFLFEYFSETQRNKGNFPGRFSGRQFSNSRSEMNVSTLELGDSALYLCASSLTGTLTDTQYFGPGTRLTVL.

V usage is TRBV14 and J usage is TRBJ2-7; D gene uncertain. V was pared by 3 bases and J by 6 bases, with 9 bases between. Germline lookup yields CDR1 SGHDN and CDR2 FVKESK. The CDR3 has 12 amino acids. The CDR3 DNA follows: TGTGCCAGCAGCCACCCGATCGGCGAGCAGTACTTC. It encodes CASSHPIGEQYF.

The chain links TRBV7-2 to TRBJ1-3, with unresolved D. Trimming left V 0 bases short and J 0 bases short, with 27 bases between. This CDR3 has 22 residues. Germline loops: CDR1 SGHTA, CDR2 FQGNSA. CDR3 coding DNA: TGTGCCAGCAGCTTAGCGGATCCCGCGGGTCGGGCCCGCCTCAGCTCTGGAAACACCATATATTTT. Amino acids: CASSLADPAGRARLSSGNTIYF.

This clone has only one observation. V is TRBV18 and J is TRBJ2-2, with D possibly TRBD1 on 5 matching bases. The CDR3 sequence is 16 residues long. With 3 bases removed from V and 1 base from J, the gap between germline ends came to 12 bases. Looked up from germline, CDR1 is KGHSH and CDR2 is LQKENI. The CDR3 here is CASSPTQGVNTGELFF. CDR3 DNA: TGTGCCAGCTCACCTACTCAGGGTGTGAACACCGGGGAGCTGTTTTTT.

The V and J genes are TRBV18 and TRBJ2-2, with TRBD1 matching 8 bases. V shed 5 bases, J shed 5 bases, and the junction held 7 bases outside the gene matches. CDR1 is KGHSH and CDR2 is LQKENI in the germline V gene. This CDR3 is built from 15 residues. CDR3 loop: CASSFGQGDTGELFF. CDR3 nucleotide sequence: TGTGCCAGCTCATTCGGACAGGGAGATACCGGGGAGCTGTTTTTT.

The genes are TRBV24-1 and TRBJ1-1; D ambiguous. This CDR3 comprises 13 residues. Trimming took 7 bases from V and 6 from J, leaving 14 bases between them. Germline CDR1 and CDR2: KGHDR and SFDVKD. CDR3: CATRERASAEAFF. As DNA, the CDR3 is TGTGCCACCAGGGAGCGGGCGAGCGCTGAAGCTTTCTTT.

The chain has TRBV19 and TRBJ1-6; D call uncertain. This CDR3 has 15 amino acids. CDR1 LNHDA and CDR2 SQIVND come from the germline V gene (reference sequence). Between the trimmed V and J ends, which lost 7 bases and 0 bases, there was a span of 10 bases. The CDR3 reads CASKRASSYNSPLHF. As DNA, the CDR3 is TGTGCCAGTAAAAGAGCTAGCTCCTATAATTCACCCCTCCACTTT.

The chain links TRBV5-1 to TRBJ1-2, with D hard to call. V was pared by 0 bases and J by 11 bases, with 20 bases between. Germline values: CDR1 SGHRS, CDR2 YFSETQ. The CDR3 covers 15 residues. The CDR3 nucleotides read TGCGCCAGCAGCTTGGCCGGAGGAGGCACCTCGGGGTACACCTTC. This encodes CASSLAGGGTSGYTF.

The J gene is TRBJ2-7, the V gene TRBV2, with 8 bases that match TRBD2. The CDR3 has 14 amino acids. J lost 0 bases, V lost 2 bases, and 0 bases had no gene match. CDR1 is SNHLY, CDR2 FYNNEI, per germline. Here the CDR3 DNA reads TGTGCCAGCAGTGAACTAGCGGGCTCCTACGAGCAGTACTTC. It translates to CASSELAGSYEQYF.

The chain combines TRBV2 with TRBJ1-6; the D gene is possibly TRBD1 (6 bases). Germline V lookup: CDR1 SNHLY, CDR2 FYNNEI. Trimming took off 4 bases at V and 8 bases at J, with 9 bases between the two ends. The CDR3 consists of 13 residues. The CDR3 nucleotides read TGTGCCAGCAGTGGCTCAGGGGATTCACCCCTCCACTTT. Protein product: CASSGSGDSPLHF.

The J gene is TRBJ1-5, the V gene TRBV5-1; TRBD1 matches 8 bases. Germline V gives CDR1 SGHRS, CDR2 YFSETQ. CDR3 length: 23 amino acids. V lost 4 bases to trimming and J lost 0 bases; unmatched junction nucleotides: 27. The CDR3 nucleotides read TGCGCCAGCAGCCTTGATGCTATACCCCTGCTGACAGGGGCAACGTATAGCAATCAGCCCCAGCATTTT. The encoded protein is CASSLDAIPLLTGATYSNQPQHF.

The J gene is TRBJ2-2, the V gene TRBV9; 9 nucleotides line up with TRBD2. The CDR3 sequence is 16 residues long. With 5 bases clipped from V and 1 base from J, the junction kept 6 bases outside the gene matches. Per the germline V gene, CDR1 is SGDLS and CDR2 is YYNGEE. CDR3 region: CASSYRLAENTGELFF. CDR3 sequence (DNA): TGTGCCAGCAGTTATAGACTAGCGGAGAACACCGGGGAGCTGTTTTTT.